The 20 T cell receptor beta chains presented below share a single source sample, sequenced in a study of blood T cell repertoires in COVID-19. Libraries were prepared by immunoSEQ multiplex PCR; TCRdb keeps only in-frame clonotypes and omits some of them. This repertoire shows roughly 250,000 clones, approximately 85% found once; its top ten account for around 1%. The sequencing input was peripheral blood. The receptors stem from a human donor with COVID-19, enrolled during active disease. The donor label of this sample is uncertain.

CDR3 nucleotide sequence: TGTGCCAGCAGCCCGTGGCCGGGAGGGATCGAGACCCAGTACTTC. The encoded protein is CASSPWPGGIETQYF. This sequence joins TRBV27 and TRBJ2-5; 8 positions match TRBD2. The junction had 11 bases not matched to a gene; V was cut back by 6 bases and J by 5 bases. CDR3 size: 15 residues. Germline assignment: CDR1 MNHEY and CDR2 SMNVEV (reference sequence).

The chain carries TRBV7-9 and TRBJ2-1; D is uncertain. The germline gives CDR1 SEHNR, CDR2 FQNEAQ (reference sequence). Trimming removed 3 bases from V and 6 bases from J, with 15 bases in between. CDR3 length: 15 residues. The CDR3 is CASSFNNLVRNEQFF. The CDR3 nucleotides are TGTGCCAGCAGCTTCAATAATCTAGTCCGCAATGAGCAGTTCTTC.

J is TRBJ2-7 and V is TRBV24-1, with D perhaps TRBD2 (5 bases). V dropped 8 bases and J dropped 7 bases, with 26 bases sitting between them. The CDR3 runs to 16 residues. Germline CDR1 KGHDR, CDR2 SFDVKD. CDR3: CATIWTTPRPPGEQYF. The CDR3 bases are TGTGCCACCATATGGACGACCCCCAGGCCTCCGGGGGAGCAGTACTTC.

V and J are TRBV11-3 and TRBJ2-3; 7 bases align to TRBD2. After removal of 5 bases from V and 1 base from J, the junction contained 3 bases not matched to a gene. There are 14 residues in the CDR3. CDR1 SGHNT and CDR2 YENEEA come from the germline V gene. CDR3: CASSRSGGTDTQYF. CDR3 in DNA: TGTGCCAGCAGCCGCAGCGGGGGCACAGATACGCAGTATTTT.

V is TRBV7-2 and J is TRBJ2-6; 8 positions agree with TRBD1. CDR3 length: 17 residues. Germline CDR1 reads SGHTA; CDR2 reads FQGNSA. The V segment lost 4 bases and the J segment 0 bases; nucleotides outside the gene matches: 5. As DNA, the CDR3 is TGTGCCAGCAGCTCTGACAGGGGTGCCTCTGGGGCCAACGTCCTGACTTTC. Translation gives CASSSDRGASGANVLTF.

This chain uses TRBV7-2 with TRBJ1-2; weak D call: TRBD1 (5 bases). Trimming cost V 1 base and J 8 bases, with 11 bases left between them. The CDR3 has 13 residues. Germline CDR1 reads SGHTA; CDR2 reads FQGNSA. In DNA, the CDR3 is TGTGCCAGCAGCTTAGGACAGACGAACGGCTACACCTTC. Protein: CASSLGQTNGYTF.

This rearrangement joins TRBV3-1 (or the pseudogene TRBV3-2) to TRBJ1-2; 7 nucleotides agree with TRBD1. J lost 6 bases, V lost 3 bases, and 7 bases had no gene match. The CDR3 length is 14 residues. The germline CDR1 and CDR2 sequences are LGHDT and YNNKEL (reference sequence). CDR3 nucleotides: TGTGCCAGCAGCCACGCAGGGGGTATAGATGGCTACACCTTC. Its protein is CASSHAGGIDGYTF.

The rearrangement uses TRBV5-1 and TRBJ2-2; the match to TRBD2 covers 13 bases. CDR3 length: 17 amino acids. Germline assignment: CDR1 SGHRS and CDR2 YFSETQ. Trimming removed 4 bases from V and 7 bases from J; junction bases left unmatched: 10. The CDR3 nucleotides are TGCGCCAGCAGCCCACGGACTAGCGGGAGTTCAGTCGGGGAGCTGTTTTTT. This sequence encodes CASSPRTSGSSVGELFF.

The J gene is TRBJ1-1, the V gene TRBV19; 10 nucleotides line up with TRBD1. The CDR3 runs to 14 residues. The V and J ends lost 7 bases and 11 bases, in that order; junction bases with no gene match: 13. Germline lookup yields CDR1 LNHDA and CDR2 SQIVND (reference sequence). CDR3 in amino acids: CASTYRDRGHRAFF. For the CDR3, the DNA is TGTGCCAGTACCTACAGGGACAGGGGCCATCGGGCTTTCTTT.

CDR3 in DNA: TGTGCCAGCCCCCCGGGGGGTATGGGCTACACCTTC. Amino acids: CASPPGGMGYTF. V is TRBV6-4 and J is TRBJ1-2; D may be TRBD1 (5 bases). Germline V lookup: CDR1 MRHNA, CDR2 SNTAGT. Trimming shortened V by 8 bases and J by 8 bases, and 15 bases separated the two germline ends. The CDR3 extends over 12 amino acids.

This clone came up once. The chain employs TRBV18 and TRBJ1-1; D perhaps matches TRBD1 (6 bases). Germline loops: CDR1 KGHSH, CDR2 LQKENI. V was trimmed by 6 bases and J by 1 base, leaving 12 bases between them. CDR3 length: 14 residues. The CDR3 reads CASSPRGANTEAFF. In nucleotides, the CDR3 is TGTGCCAGCTCTCCCCGGGGGGCGAACACTGAAGCTTTCTTT.

This chain links TRBV9 with TRBJ2-3, with 11 bases identical to TRBD2. After removal of 4 bases from V and 7 bases from J, the junction contained 17 bases not matched to a gene. Germline V gene sequence: CDR1 SGDLS, CDR2 YYNGEE. CDR3 length: 18 residues. The CDR3 region has the DNA TGTGCCAGCAGCCCGCGGGGGGCGACTAGCGGGAACCAGAATACGCAGTATTTT. Translation: CASSPRGATSGNQNTQYF.

This rearrangement joins TRBV5-1 to TRBJ2-5; unclear D gene. CDR1 SGHRS and CDR2 YFSETQ come from the germline V gene. Trimming shortened V by 7 bases and J by 5 bases, and 12 bases separated the two germline ends. The CDR3 consists of 12 residues. CDR3 nucleotides: TGCGCCAGCTCCGAGCCGAGTGAGACCCAGTACTTC. Its translation: CASSEPSETQYF.

The rearrangement uses TRBV30 and TRBJ1-6; D perhaps matches TRBD1 (5 bases). V lost 1 base and J 4 bases, leaving 11 bases between the germline ends. CDR1 is GTSNPN and CDR2 is SVGIG in the germline V gene (reference sequence). CDR3 size: 15 residues. CDR3 bases: TGTGCCTGGAGTGGCCGACAGAGATATAATTCACCCCTCCACTTT. The encoded protein is CAWSGRQRYNSPLHF. The complete variable domain, with remaining parts taken from reference TRBV30 and TRBJ1-6, reads SQTIHQWPATLVQPVGSPLSLECTVEGTSNPNLYWYRQAAGRGLQLLFYSVGIGQISSEVPQNLSASRPQDRQFILSSKKLLLSDSGFYLCAWSGRQRYNSPLHFGNGTRLTVT.

This CDR3 reads CSVGTSGGVETQYF. The CDR3 region has the DNA TGCAGCGTTGGGACCTCCGGAGGGGTAGAGACCCAGTACTTC. This sequence joins TRBV29-1 and TRBJ2-5; possible D gene TRBD2, 6 bases. Germline-derived CDR1 and CDR2 are SQVTM and ANQGSEA. Trimming left V 4 bases short and J 4 bases short, with 16 bases between. CDR3 length: 14 residues.

The V call is TRBV14, the J call TRBJ2-1, with D perhaps TRBD1 (6 bases). There are 15 residues in the CDR3. The germline gives CDR1 SGHDN, CDR2 FVKESK. V dropped 1 base and J dropped 9 bases, with 16 bases sitting between them. The CDR3 DNA reads as TGTGCCAGCAGCCAAGTCAAACTAACAGGGCTTGAGCAGTTCTTC. Translated: CASSQVKLTGLEQFF.

This clone has only a few counts. The chain links TRBV7-9 to TRBJ2-7; TRBD2 aligns across 8 bases. The CDR3 totals 14 residues. The trim removed 3 bases at V and 2 bases at J, leaving 3 bases unmatched. Germline CDR1 is SEHNR and CDR2 is FQNEAQ (reference sequence). The CDR3 DNA reads TGTGCCAGCAGCTTGGACGGGAGGGCCTACGAGCAGTACTTC. Its protein product is CASSLDGRAYEQYF. Full variable domain (outside the CDR3, taken from reference TRBV7-9 and TRBJ2-7): DTGVSQNPRHKITKRGQNVTFRCDPISEHNRLYWYRQTLGQGPEFLTYFQNEAQLEKSRLLSDRFSAERPKGSFSTLEIQRTEQGDSAMYLCASSLDGRAYEQYFGPGTRLTVT.

V and J are TRBV30 and TRBJ1-1, with D perhaps TRBD1 (5 bases). Trimming left V 2 bases short and J 6 bases short, with 13 bases between. The CDR3 is made up of 13 amino acids. Per the germline V gene, CDR1 is GTSNPN and CDR2 is SVGIG (reference sequence). The CDR3 coding sequence is TGTGCCTGGAGTCCGGGGGACGGGGCTGAAGCTTTCTTT. This codes for CAWSPGDGAEAFF.

The chain employs TRBV6-5 and TRBJ1-1; D might be TRBD1 (5 bases). The germline CDR1 and CDR2 sequences are MNHEY and SVGAGI. The CDR3 length is 14 residues. V lost 5 bases to trimming and J lost 0 bases, with 10 bases between them. CDR3 sequence (DNA): TGTGCCAGCAGTCGGGACTTATTGAACACTGAAGCTTTCTTT. It codes for CASSRDLLNTEAFF.

The chain carries TRBV27 and TRBJ1-5, with 9 positions matching TRBD1. The V gene's germline CDR1 is MNHEY and CDR2 SMNVEV (reference sequence). The CDR3 extends over 16 amino acids. Trimming cost V 9 bases and J 2 bases; bases outside gene matches: 11. As DNA, the CDR3 is TGTGCCAGTTCGCGGACAGGGGATCCGGGCAATCAGCCCCAGCATTTT. This translates into CASSRTGDPGNQPQHF.